This T cell receptor (beta chain) was sequenced in a study of human versus mouse CDR3 diversity and MHC coevolution. Study overall: Valid reads per sample ranged from roughly 5.5 x 10^6 to 1.6 x 10^7.

Trimming at V came to 4 bases and at J to 5 bases, leaving 4 bases not matched to a gene. Germline CDR1 is LNHDA and CDR2 is SQIVND (reference sequence). The CDR3 consists of 15 residues. Method: immunoSEQ multiplex PCR; TCRdb's copy keeps in-frame clones and lacks some. Seen here are about 77,000 clones, around 93% observed once, and the top ten hold about 0.14%. As to this clone: Its specificity is unknown.

Study results and limitations: Mice had fewer CDR3 deletions and insertions than humans on average. Among all groups, most of the three human donors showed least clonal inequality.

The receptor was isolated from a person aged 30-69 years in good health. The gene calls are TRBV19 and TRBJ2-5, with 13 positions matching TRBD2. The material sequenced was naive CD4+ T cells from blood. As to subset: CD45RO-negative CD62L-positive naive CD4 T cells. CDR3 sequence (DNA): TGTGCCAGTAGTACGACTAGCGGGAGGAGGGAGACCCAGTACTTC. It codes for CASSTTSGRRETQYF.